This T cell receptor (beta chain) was sequenced in a study of blood T cell repertoires in COVID-19. As for the study in general: Acute and convalescent COVID-19 samples came from the United States, Italy and Spain. Sources were T cells, B-cell-depleted T cells, or PBMCs; the material itself was cDNA or gDNA.

Seattle patients were enrolled while actively infected and followed longitudinally. Original processing notes: Amplification of reference gene primers provided the estimated nucleated cell counts. Clones were sequenced by immunoSEQ multiplex PCR, and TCRdb holds only the in-frame ones, with some missing. V and J calls and clone size follow that table, whereas D and trimming were derived from the DNA. Of approximately 500,000 clones detected, roughly 89% appear once; the ten largest clones hold approximately 0.9%. The CDR3 runs to 15 residues. Per germline, CDR1 SGDLS and CDR2 YYNGEE. V gave up 3 bases and J gave up 7 bases, with 16 bases separating them.

The V and J genes are TRBV9 and TRBJ1-4; weak D call: TRBD1 (6 bases). The source of this sequence is a man between 18 and 29 years old with COVID-19, enrolled during active disease. Sequencing was done on a sample of peripheral blood. CDR3: CASSGQGPRREKLFF. The CDR3, as DNA: TGTGCCAGCAGCGGGCAGGGGCCGCGCCGTGAAAAACTGTTTTTT. The entire variable domain, with the rest obtained from reference TRBV9 and TRBJ1-4, is as follows: DSGVTQTPKHLITATGQRVTLRCSPRSGDLSVYWYQQSLDQGLQFLIQYYNGEERAKGNILERFSAQQFPDLHSELNLSSLELGDSALYFCASSGQGPRREKLFFGSGTQLSVL.